The T cell receptor beta chain under discussion was sequenced for a study of OX40 agonist ivuxolimab in advanced cancers. Overall study context: Patients with prior anti-PD-1, anti-PD-L1 or anti-CTLA-4 therapy were eligible; about 41% had some.

Study outcomes and limitations: The investigators did not determine what antigen specificity the expanded peripheral T cells had. CD4+ and CD8+ blood T cells expanded clonally by week 6 at 0.1 to 3.0 mg/kg.

Repertoires were generated with immunoSEQ multiplex PCR, while TCRdb's copy carries only in-frame clones and drops some. The table includes 55,000 to 70,000 clones, 89% detected once. Patients who had autoimmune disease history or got systemic immunosuppression were left out. V gave up 4 bases and J gave up 4 bases; unmatched junction bases: 5. The CDR3 runs to 14 residues. CDR1 and CDR2 (germline): ENHRY, SYGVKD. Remarks on this clone: What it binds is unknown.

This TCR came from an adult with an advanced solid tumor such as melanoma, head and neck, liver or kidney cancer. The genes are TRBV10-3 and TRBJ2-7; 9 bases match TRBD1. The source material was CD4+ or CD8+ T cells sorted from blood, sampled in a trial of the OX40 agonist ivuxolimab. The CDR3 region is CAISGGTGLYEQYF. CDR3 DNA sequence: TGTGCCATCAGTGGGGGGACAGGGCTATACGAGCAGTACTTC.